Below are 17 T cell receptor beta chains sequenced from a single sample in a study of blood T cell repertoires in COVID-19. Produced via immunoSEQ multiplex PCR; TCRdb's table is partial and in-frame only. The sample shows about 230,000 clones, approximately 85% of them seen only once. Sequencing was carried out using peripheral blood. The receptors come from a man aged 40-49 years with acute or convalescent COVID-19.

This sequence joins TRBV28 and TRBJ1-6; 7 bases map to TRBD1. Germline lookup yields CDR1 MDHEN and CDR2 SYDVKM. The CDR3 consists of 18 residues. V trimming: 5 bases; J trimming: 7 bases; junction bases outside the gene matches: 17. The CDR3 DNA reads TGTGCCAGCAGTCTACCTGATACCCGACAGGGTTCCAATTCACCCCTCCACTTT. It is translated as CASSLPDTRQGSNSPLHF.

The rearrangement links TRBV13 to TRBJ2-3; 9 nucleotides match TRBD2. This CDR3 contains 17 residues. V trimming: 0 bases; J trimming: 5 bases; junction bases outside the gene matches: 9. Germline-derived CDR1 and CDR2 are PRHDT and FYEKMQ (reference sequence). CDR3 region: CASSLGNSGGLGDTQYF. The CDR3 DNA reads as TGTGCCAGCAGCTTAGGAAATAGCGGGGGCCTCGGAGATACGCAGTATTTT.

V and J are TRBV9 and TRBJ2-1; 12 nucleotides match TRBD2. CDR1 and CDR2 from the germline V gene are SGDLS and YYNGEE. This CDR3 has 17 amino acids. Trimming removed 3 bases from V and 4 bases from J; junction bases left unmatched: 8. The CDR3: CASSARLAGASYNEQFF. The CDR3 DNA reads as TGTGCCAGCAGCGCCCGACTAGCGGGGGCCTCATACAATGAGCAGTTCTTC.

This clone was seen a few times. Additional DNA sequences in this sample encode the identical CDR3. CDR3 in DNA: TGTGCCAGCAGCCGGGACAGGCCTGGGGCCAACGTCCTGACTTTC. Protein: CASSRDRPGANVLTF. The chain uses TRBV6-5 and TRBJ2-6, with 8 nucleotides matching TRBD1. Germline loops: CDR1 MNHEY, CDR2 SVGAGI. V shed 6 bases, J shed 2 bases, and the junction held 3 bases outside the gene matches. This CDR3 is 15 amino acids long.

The J gene is TRBJ2-6, the V gene TRBV19, with 9 positions matching TRBD1. Germline CDR1 is LNHDA and CDR2 is SQIVND (reference sequence). This CDR3 is 18 amino acids long. The V and J ends lost 0 bases and 2 bases, in that order; junction bases with no gene match: 5. The CDR3 bases are TGTGCCAGTAGTATAGATCTGGACAGGGGTGCTGGGGCCAACGTCCTGACTTTC. Its translation is CASSIDLDRGAGANVLTF.

This chain links TRBV29-1 with TRBJ2-3; 9 bases are shared with TRBD2. Germline values: CDR1 SQVTM, CDR2 ANQGSEA. Trimming at V came to 2 bases and at J to 6 bases, leaving 6 bases not matched to a gene. There are 14 residues in the CDR3. CDR3 nucleotides: TGCAGCGTTGAACAGCGGGGGGCCCCGGATACGCAGTATTTT. Translating gives CSVEQRGAPDTQYF.

This chain joins TRBV4-1 and TRBJ1-5; 8 bases map to TRBD1. The CDR3 totals 17 residues. V dropped 1 base and J dropped 2; count of bases not matched to a gene: 7. The V gene's germline CDR1 is MGHRA and CDR2 YSYEKL. The CDR3 DNA reads as TGCGCCAGCAGCCAAGTTTGGGGGGGACAGGGCAATCAGCCCCAGCATTTT. It specifies CASSQVWGGQGNQPQHF.

This clone appeared once. The CDR3 here is CAISDYQGRSPLHF. The CDR3 DNA is TGTGCCATCAGTGATTATCAGGGCCGCTCACCCCTCCACTTT. The rearrangement joins TRBV10-3 to TRBJ1-6; maybe TRBD1 (5 bases). Germline-derived CDR1 and CDR2 are ENHRY and SYGVKD. The CDR3 has 14 residues. Trimming took 3 bases from V and 10 from J, leaving 13 bases between them.

This chain uses TRBV11-3 with TRBJ2-3; TRBD2 agrees at 9 bases. This CDR3 comprises 17 residues. Germline lookup yields CDR1 SGHNT and CDR2 YENEEA. J lost 3 bases, V lost 5 bases, and 12 bases had no gene match. In DNA, the CDR3 is TGTGCCAGCAGCCTCAGAGGGGGACTAGCTGAGACAGATACGCAGTATTTT. Its translation: CASSLRGGLAETDTQYF.

V and J are TRBV28 and TRBJ2-1; D gene uncertain. Germline V CDR1 and CDR2: MDHEN, SYDVKM. V was cut by 1 base and J by 6 bases, with 10 bases left in between. The CDR3 consists of 14 residues. This chain's CDR3 is CASSLLGSLNEQFF. The CDR3 region has the DNA TGTGCCAGCAGTTTATTAGGTAGCCTCAATGAGCAGTTCTTC.

The V and J genes are TRBV9 and TRBJ2-2, with D possibly matching TRBD2 (5 bases). Deletions cut 0 bases from V and 6 bases from J, with 12 bases between. The germline gives CDR1 SGDLS, CDR2 YYNGEE. CDR3 length equals 15 residues. CDR3 nucleotide sequence: TGTGCCAGCAGCGTAGTAGACTTGAGGGCCGGGGAGCTGTTTTTT. This translates into CASSVVDLRAGELFF.

V gene TRBV2 combines with J gene TRBJ2-7; 7 nucleotides match TRBD1. The V segment lost 6 bases and the J segment 3 bases; nucleotides outside the gene matches: 2. The germline V gene has CDR1 SNHLY and CDR2 FYNNEI. The CDR3 has 12 amino acids. Written as DNA, the CDR3 is TGTGCCAGCAGGGACAGGAACTACGAGCAGTACTTC. It encodes CASRDRNYEQYF.

About this clone itself: Other DNA sequences in this sample translate to the same CDR3. The V call is TRBV3-1 (or the pseudogene TRBV3-2), the J call TRBJ2-1, with no clear D. The CDR3 is 14 residues long. V was clipped by 1 base and J by 0 bases, with 4 bases between them. From germline, CDR1 is LGHDT and CDR2 YNNKEL (reference sequence). The CDR3 loop reads CASSQAGSYNEQFF. For the CDR3, the DNA is TGTGCCAGCAGCCAAGCCGGCTCCTACAATGAGCAGTTCTTC.

This clone was seen a handful of times. The chain joins TRBV2 to TRBJ1-4; weak D call: TRBD1 (5 bases). From germline, CDR1 is SNHLY and CDR2 FYNNEI. The V end was cut by 7 bases, the J end by 3 bases, with 12 bases between. This CDR3 comprises 14 residues. The CDR3, as DNA: TGTGCCAGCATCGGCAGGGTGGCTAATGAAAAACTGTTTTTT. This gives the protein CASIGRVANEKLFF.

Details on this clone: Other DNA sequences of this sample code for an identical CDR3. CDR3 bases: TGTGCCAGCTCACCAACAGGGGTAAATTCACCCCTCCACTTT. It translates to CASSPTGVNSPLHF. The V call is TRBV18, the J call TRBJ1-6; 7 bases are a match to TRBD1. The CDR3 runs to 14 residues. The J segment lost 7 bases and the V segment lost 2 bases, leaving 2 bases of the junction unmatched. Per the germline V gene, CDR1 is KGHSH and CDR2 is LQKENI.

The rearrangement joins TRBV7-3 to TRBJ2-2; tentative D call: TRBD1 (5 bases). CDR3 length: 15 amino acids. Germline V CDR1 and CDR2: SGHTA, FQGTGA. V was shortened by 1 base and J by 4 bases, with 10 bases between the two germline ends. CDR3 residues: CASSLNPGFTGELFF. As DNA, the CDR3 is TGTGCCAGCAGCTTAAACCCAGGGTTCACCGGGGAGCTGTTTTTT. Using reference TRBV7-3 and TRBJ2-2 for the parts outside the CDR3, the full variable domain is GAGVSQTPSNKVTEKGKYVELRCDPISGHTALYWYRQSLGQGPEFLIYFQGTGAADDSGLPNDRFFAVRPEGSVSTLKIQRTERGDSAVYLCASSLNPGFTGELFFGEGSRLTVL.

The V and J genes are TRBV10-3 and TRBJ2-2; D remains ambiguous. The CDR3 sequence is 12 residues long. V was trimmed by 4 bases and J by 6 bases, leaving 6 bases between them. Looked up from germline, CDR1 is ENHRY and CDR2 is SYGVKD. Written as DNA, the CDR3 is TGTGCCATCAGTGGTATGTCCGGGGAGCTGTTTTTT. This gives the protein CAISGMSGELFF.